This T cell receptor (beta chain) was captured in a study of radiotherapy plus CTLA-4 blockade in lung cancer. Repertoires were generated with immunoSEQ multiplex PCR, while TCRdb's copy carries only in-frame clones and drops some. The table lists some 87,000 clones, about four fifths of them singletons, with 13% to 15% in the top ten. Germline CDR1 reads SGHVS; CDR2 reads FQNEAQ. The length of the CDR3 is 12 residues. V was pared by 5 bases and J by 6 bases, with 10 bases between. The clonotype was recovered from a human donor with non-small cell lung cancer that progressed on radiotherapy plus ipilimumab. Sequenced here: peripheral blood, sampled from a patient treated with radiotherapy plus ipilimumab. This chain links TRBV7-8 with TRBJ1-1; D unresolved. The CDR3 sequence: CASSMPAAEAFF. The DNA of the CDR3 is TGTGCCAGCAGCATGCCAGCGGCTGAAGCTTTCTTT.